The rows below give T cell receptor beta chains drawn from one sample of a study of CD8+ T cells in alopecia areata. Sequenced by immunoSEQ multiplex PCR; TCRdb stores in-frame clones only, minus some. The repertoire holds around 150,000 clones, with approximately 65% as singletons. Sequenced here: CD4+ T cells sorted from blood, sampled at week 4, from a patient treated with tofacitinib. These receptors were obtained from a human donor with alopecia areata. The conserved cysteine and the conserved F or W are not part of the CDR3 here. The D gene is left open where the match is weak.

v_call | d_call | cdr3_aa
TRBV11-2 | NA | ASSLANEQF
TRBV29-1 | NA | SVSVGLPTDTQY
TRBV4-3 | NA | ASSQELGYEQY
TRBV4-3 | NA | ASSQDLPSPSTDTQY
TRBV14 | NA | ASSRAGITGTDTQY
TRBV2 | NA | ASSALSPNYGYT
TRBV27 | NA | ASLGSWGRLGGAF
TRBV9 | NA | ASSVDPRDTGELF
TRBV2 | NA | ASSGGLGYTGELF
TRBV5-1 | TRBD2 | ASSVGLAGSGELF
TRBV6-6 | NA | ASTPEAGIDEQF
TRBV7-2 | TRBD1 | ASSLVTGSDTEAF
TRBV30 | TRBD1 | AWYGTGYGYT
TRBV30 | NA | AWSRGFGNTIY
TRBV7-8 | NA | ASSLIRDLYEQY
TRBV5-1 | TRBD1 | ASSLVGGPNTEAF
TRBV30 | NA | AWSPQETQY
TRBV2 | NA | ASSINRNTGELF